This T cell receptor (beta chain) was captured in a study of vaccination effects on CD4 cells after COVID-19. Libraries were prepared by immunoSEQ multiplex PCR; TCRdb keeps only in-frame clonotypes and omits some of them. The sample includes about 57,000 clones, about 78% of them seen just once. Isolating CD4+ T cells followed approximately nine days of culture. Vaccine administered to participants consisted of two doses of either BNT162b2 or mRNA-1273. IL-2 medium supplanted half the medium on days 3 and 7. The germline V and J ends were trimmed by 4 bases and 1 base, with 10 bases remaining between them. This CDR3 region has 13 residues. Germline loops: CDR1 GTSNPN, CDR2 SVGIG (reference sequence). About this clone itself: Its antigen is currently unknown.

Material: CD4+ T cells from PBMCs cultured without peptide, obtained after COVID-19 vaccination. V usage is TRBV30 and J usage is TRBJ1-1; D is possibly TRBD1 (5 bases). This clonotype was sampled from a human donor who received a COVID-19 vaccine. The CDR3, as DNA: TGTGCCTGGATTCACAGGACGAACACTGAAGCTTTCTTT. Translating it yields CAWIHRTNTEAFF.